These 15 T cell receptor beta chains came from one sample sequenced in a study of early T cells in non-severe SARS-CoV-2 infection listed by TCRdb under 2021. Library construction relied on 5' RACE. The sample was run on a NextSeq 500. The raw public reads went through TCRdb reprocessing: fastp at Q25, MiXCR clone calling, in-frame beta chains kept. Every distinct CDR3 protein forms one entry, paired with its most common genes and DNA. This sample holds tens of thousands of distinct CDR3 sequences; about 11% were observed only once. The ten largest clones add up to roughly 6% of the sample. Sequencing was carried out using whole blood. The receptors stem from an adult who was a healthcare worker with PCR-confirmed SARS-CoV-2 infection or an uninfected control (not recorded which).

The gene calls are TRBV28 and TRBJ1-2; tentative D call: TRBD1 (5 bases). Trimming stripped 8 bases from V and 5 bases from J, with 12 bases between. This CDR3 has 12 residues. Per the germline V gene, CDR1 is MDHEN and CDR2 is SYDVKM. This CDR3 reads CASSGTGYGYTF. CDR3 nucleotides: TGTGCCAGCTCGGGGACGGGTTATGGCTACACCTTC.

This clonotype was seen ten or more times. The chain carries TRBV7-8 and TRBJ2-2; 9 bases map to TRBD2. Per germline, CDR1 SGHVS and CDR2 FQNEAQ. J gave up 5 bases and V 3 bases, and 7 bases lay outside the gene matches. The CDR3 length is 16 residues. The CDR3 sequence: CASSLVTSGLTGELFF. CDR3 bases: TGTGCCAGCAGCTTGGTGACTAGCGGCTTGACCGGGGAGCTGTTTTTT.

The chain carries TRBV20-1 and TRBJ2-3; possible D gene TRBD2, 5 bases. Trimming cost V 5 bases and J 3 bases, with 12 bases left between them. Germline V CDR1 and CDR2: DFQATT, SNEGSKA (reference sequence). The CDR3 sequence is 13 residues long. The CDR3 DNA reads TGCAGTGCTGTCCTATCGGGGACAGATACGCAGTATTTT. It codes for CSAVLSGTDTQYF.

This clonotype occurred once. A much more abundant neighbour one base away suggests this may be a read error. This chain connects TRBV6-5 to TRBJ2-1, with D perhaps matching TRBD1 (5 bases). Germline CDR1 and CDR2: MNHEY and SVGAGI. This CDR3 comprises 14 residues. V lost 4 bases to trimming and J lost 6 bases, with 13 bases between them. CDR3 loop: CASSSRQILNEQFF. CDR3 DNA: TGTGCCAGCAGTTCTAGACAGATTCTCAATGAGCAGTTCTTC.

In this sample, this clonotype turned up a few times. The chain uses TRBV7-9 and TRBJ1-3; maybe TRBD1 (6 bases). CDR3 length: 16 amino acids. Between the trimmed V and J ends, which lost 6 bases and 3 bases, there was a span of 18 bases. Germline V gene sequence: CDR1 SEHNR, CDR2 FQNEAQ (reference sequence). The CDR3 loop is CASRRGVGARGNTIYF. Written as DNA, the CDR3 is TGTGCCAGCAGAAGGGGCGTGGGGGCGCGTGGAAACACCATATATTTT.

This chain uses TRBV5-1 with TRBJ2-1, with 9 bases fitting TRBD2. J gave up 5 bases and V 10 bases, and 13 bases lay outside the gene matches. CDR3 length: 15 amino acids. The germline gives CDR1 SGHRS, CDR2 YFSETQ. The CDR3 DNA reads as TGCGCCTCCCGATCGGCGGGAGGGCCCCACAATGAGCAGTTCTTC. Protein: CASRSAGGPHNEQFF.

The chain uses TRBV28 and TRBJ1-3, with D tentatively TRBD1 (5 bases). V was pared by 6 bases and J by 0 bases, with 12 bases between. This CDR3 is built from 15 residues. CDR1 MDHEN and CDR2 SYDVKM come from the germline V gene. The CDR3 loop reads CASSRDGLSGNTIYF. CDR3 DNA: TGTGCCAGCAGCCGGGACGGACTCTCTGGAAACACCATATATTTT.

The chain couples TRBV24-1 to TRBJ2-7, with TRBD1 as a possible D gene (5 bases). CDR1 is KGHDR, CDR2 SFDVKD, per germline. This CDR3 spans 14 amino acids. The germline V and J ends were trimmed by 7 bases and 6 bases, with 18 bases remaining between them. The CDR3 DNA reads as TGTGCCACCAGACCTGACAGTGGACCTGTCGAGCAGTACTTC. Its translation: CATRPDSGPVEQYF.

This clonotype has more than one count but fewer than ten. This chain's CDR3 is CASSPPGQAIWQFF. As DNA, the CDR3 is TGTGCCAGCAGCCCACCGGGACAGGCTATATGGCAGTTCTTC. This chain connects TRBV28 to TRBJ2-1, with 8 bases identical to TRBD1. The V segment lost 6 bases and the J segment 12 bases; nucleotides outside the gene matches: 13. Germline loops: CDR1 MDHEN, CDR2 SYDVKM. The CDR3 is 14 amino acids.

There are a few counts of this clonotype. V and J are TRBV7-9 and TRBJ2-7; unclear D gene. The V gene's germline CDR1 is SEHNR and CDR2 FQNEAQ (reference sequence). Between the trimmed V and J ends, which lost 1 base and 0 bases, there was a span of 7 bases. CDR3 length equals 14 residues. CDR3 nucleotide sequence: TGTGCCAGCAGCTTAGTGCCGGACTCCTACGAGCAGTACTTC. Its protein is CASSLVPDSYEQYF.

This clonotype was recorded once. This chain uses TRBV3-1 with TRBJ2-1; D gene unclear. The CDR3 loop spans 16 amino acids. Germline assignment: CDR1 LGHDT and CDR2 YNNKEL (reference sequence). With 4 bases removed from V and 3 bases from J, the gap between germline ends came to 16 bases. The DNA of the CDR3 is TGTGCCAGCAGCCCATCCCGTGGAGCTGGCTACAATGAGCAGTTCTTC. Translating gives CASSPSRGAGYNEQFF.

The gene calls are TRBV27 and TRBJ2-1; 7 bases line up with TRBD2. J was trimmed by 2 bases and V by 6 bases; bases with no gene match: 10. Germline V gives CDR1 MNHEY, CDR2 SMNVEV (reference sequence). The CDR3 runs to 16 residues. The CDR3, as DNA: TGTGCCAGCAGGGATAGGATAGCGGGCGCCTACAATGAGCAGTTCTTC. This translates into CASRDRIAGAYNEQFF.

The gene calls are TRBV6-6 and TRBJ2-7; D unresolved. The V end lost 8 bases, the J end lost 0 bases, and 11 bases lay between the germline ends. This CDR3 has 13 residues. Looked up from germline, CDR1 is MNHNY and CDR2 is SVGAGI (reference sequence). CDR3: CASQGRNSYEQYF. CDR3 coding DNA: TGTGCCAGCCAAGGCAGGAACTCCTACGAGCAGTACTTC.

In its sample, this clonotype was seen a few times. The rearrangement links TRBV9 to TRBJ2-1; D call uncertain. Between the trimmed V and J ends, which lost 0 bases and 10 bases, there was a span of 8 bases. From germline, CDR1 is SGDLS and CDR2 YYNGEE. The CDR3 totals 12 residues. The CDR3 DNA is TGTGCCAGCAGCGTAGCTGGAAGCGAGCAGTTCTTC. It translates to CASSVAGSEQFF.

This clonotype was detected many times. This chain's CDR3 is CSARDRYHAADTYEQYF. CDR3 nucleotides: TGCAGTGCTAGAGATCGTTATCACGCGGCAGATACTTACGAGCAGTACTTC. This chain uses TRBV20-1 with TRBJ2-7; D remains unclear. There are 17 residues in the CDR3. V was pared by 0 bases and J by 4 bases, with 22 bases between. Germline lookup yields CDR1 DFQATT and CDR2 SNEGSKA (reference sequence).